Given below is one TCR beta chain in context. This entry belongs to a study of Ad26.COV2.S vaccination and SARS-CoV-2 variants. Study information: Recipients of Ad26.COV2.S got it intramuscularly, once or twice 56 days apart.

Treatment of the sample: some 20 received Ad26.COV2.S at low or high dose, single or two shots; 5 received placebo; per-sample allocation not given. The study sampled participants on day 63 after the first vaccine or placebo injection. Sequencing was performed with immunoSEQ multiplex PCR; in TCRdb, only in-frame clones are kept and a portion is missing. The profile shows about 350,000 clones, about 85% of them singletons. This TCR was recovered from a person between 18 and 59 years old who received the Ad26.COV2.S COVID-19 vaccine or a placebo. The sequencing here drew on peripheral blood, taken in a trial of Ad26.COV2.S vaccine versus placebo.

CDR3 sequence reads: CASSRGSGGVVNTGELFF. CDR3 DNA sequence: TGCGCCAGCAGCCGGGGGTCTGGGGGTGTGGTGAACACCGGGGAGCTGTTTTTT. The chain employs TRBV4-3 and TRBJ2-2; D assignment may be TRBD1 or TRBD2 (5 bases each). The CDR3 totals 18 residues. CDR1 is LGHNA, CDR2 YSLEER, per germline. Deletions cut 4 bases from V and 1 base from J, with 19 bases between.